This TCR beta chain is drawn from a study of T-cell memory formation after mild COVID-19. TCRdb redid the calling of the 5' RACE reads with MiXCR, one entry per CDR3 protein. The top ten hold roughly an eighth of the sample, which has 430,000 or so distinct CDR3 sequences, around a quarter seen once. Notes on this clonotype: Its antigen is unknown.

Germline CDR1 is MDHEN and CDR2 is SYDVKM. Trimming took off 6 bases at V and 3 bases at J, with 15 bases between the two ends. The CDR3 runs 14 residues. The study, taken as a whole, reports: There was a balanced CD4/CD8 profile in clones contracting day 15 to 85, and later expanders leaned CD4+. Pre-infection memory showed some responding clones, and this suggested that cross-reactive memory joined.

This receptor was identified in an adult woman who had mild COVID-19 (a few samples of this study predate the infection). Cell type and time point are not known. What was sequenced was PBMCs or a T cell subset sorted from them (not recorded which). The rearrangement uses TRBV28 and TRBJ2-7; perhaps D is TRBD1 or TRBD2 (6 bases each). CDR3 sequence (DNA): TGTGCCAGCAGCCCTACGGGGGCCGTCTACGAGCAGTACTTC. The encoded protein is CASSPTGAVYEQYF. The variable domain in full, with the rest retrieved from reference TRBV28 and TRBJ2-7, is DVKVTQSSRYLVKRTGEKVFLECVQDMDHENMFWYRQDPGLGLRLIYFSYDVKMKEKGDIPEGYSVSREKKERFSLILESASTNQTSMYLCASSPTGAVYEQYFGPGTRLTVT.